The source of this T cell receptor (beta chain) is a study of cytomegalovirus exposure and HLA in healthy donors. Concerning this clone: Its antigen is as yet unknown.

Among the donors, all were healthy bone marrow donors. Germline CDR1 and CDR2: MDHEN and SYDVKM. Trimming took 6 bases from V and 7 from J, leaving 12 bases between them. The CDR3 is 12 residues long. Notes on the study in general: TCR beta sequences reportedly predicted most subjects' HLA-A and HLA-B alleles accurately.

The PCR used 60 Vbeta and 13 Jbeta primers. TCRdb's table, derived via immunoSEQ multiplex PCR, lists solely in-frame clones and lacks some. The sample consists of 130,000 or so clones, about 61% of them appearing once. The rearrangement links TRBV28 to TRBJ1-1; D uncertain. The sequence derives from a male donor in good health and CMV-seronegative. Sequencing was done on a sample of PBMCs. The DNA of the CDR3 is TGTGCCAGCAGCGTCGTCTTTAGTGAAGCTTTCTTT. Amino acids: CASSVVFSEAFF.